This T cell receptor (beta chain) was sequenced in a study of response to subunit inactivated influenza vaccine. This clonotype was detected ten times or more. Its target is unknown. This CDR3 region has 15 residues. Trimming shortened V by 6 bases and J by 3 bases, and 15 bases separated the two germline ends. Study observations and caveats: The authors suggested that every seasonal influenza vaccination recruits few new T cells.

In TCRdb, the RT-PCR reads were re-called with MiXCR into one record per CDR3 protein. Of over 300,000 distinct CDR3 sequences in the sample, 20% to 25% were seen once. Sequencing used PBMCs from blood, obtained less than 22 months after vaccination. This TCR was sampled from a man aged 50 to 75 who received an inactivated influenza vaccine. The genes are TRBV12-3 or TRBV12-4 and TRBJ2-1; the D gene is possibly TRBD1 (6 bases). CDR3 in DNA: TGTGCCAGCAGGGGGGCAGACGGTATCTACAATGAGCAGTTCTTC. Residues: CASRGADGIYNEQFF.